The 17 T cell receptor beta chains below were found in one sample sequenced in a study of blood T cell repertoires in COVID-19. Assay used: immunoSEQ multiplex PCR; TCRdb lists only in-frame clones, some missing. The repertoire has fewer than 130,000 clones, approximately 90% of them found once; the top ten carry around 4.9%. The specimen was peripheral blood. The receptors originated from a human donor in a cohort sampled during active COVID-19.

The chain is built from TRBV6-5 and TRBJ1-2; weak D call: TRBD1 (5 bases). The V gene lost 2 bases and the J gene lost 4 bases, with 8 bases spanning the gap. CDR3 length: 13 residues. Germline CDR1 reads MNHEY; CDR2 reads SVGAGI. Here the CDR3 DNA reads TGTGCCAGCAGTTACCCCGACAGCTATGGCTACACCTTC. This codes for CASSYPDSYGYTF.

The chain recombines TRBV30 with TRBJ2-7, with TRBD1 as a possible D gene (5 bases). Germline CDR1 is GTSNPN and CDR2 is SVGIG (reference sequence). Trimming left V 4 bases short and J 6 bases short, with 13 bases between. The CDR3 is 12 amino acids. The CDR3 bases are TGTGCCTGGACCCCCAGGGCAAGCGAGCAGTACTTC. Its translation is CAWTPRASEQYF.

The CDR3: CASSPRRSWEQYF. In DNA, the CDR3 is TGTGCCAGCAGCCCTCGGAGGTCCTGGGAGCAGTACTTC. J is TRBJ2-7 and V is TRBV28; a possible D gene is TRBD2 (5 bases). The CDR3 runs to 13 residues. Trimming left V 6 bases short and J 7 bases short, with 16 bases between. Per germline, CDR1 MDHEN and CDR2 SYDVKM.

The V gene is TRBV6-5, the J gene TRBJ1-1; 7 bases match TRBD1. The CDR3 is 14 amino acids. Per the germline V gene, CDR1 is MNHEY and CDR2 is SVGAGI. Trimming cost V 7 bases and J 1 base; bases outside gene matches: 6. This CDR3 is CASTRDSQNTEAFF. DNA of the CDR3: TGTGCCAGCACCCGGGACAGTCAGAACACTGAAGCTTTCTTT.

This rearrangement joins TRBV9 to TRBJ2-3; D ambiguous. The V gene lost 0 bases and the J gene lost 5 bases, with 7 bases spanning the gap. CDR1 SGDLS and CDR2 YYNGEE come from the germline V gene. The CDR3 is 13 residues long. CDR3 protein: CASSVAPVDTQYF. The DNA of the CDR3 is TGTGCCAGCAGCGTAGCTCCCGTAGATACGCAGTATTTT.

DNA of the CDR3: TGTGCTAGTGGTTTGGTCGGGGGGGTTGGCGAAAACATTCAGTACTTC. Encoded protein: CASGLVGGVGENIQYF. The V and J genes are TRBV12-5 and TRBJ2-4, with TRBD2 identical over 8 bases. Losses at the gene ends were 0 bases for V and 5 bases for J; bases not matched to a gene: 6. Germline V CDR1 and CDR2: LGHNT, FRNRAP. The CDR3 runs 16 residues.

The chain recombines TRBV6-5 with TRBJ1-2; TRBD1 matches at 9 bases. From germline, CDR1 is MNHEY and CDR2 SVGAGI. Losses at the gene ends were 8 bases for V and 2 bases for J; bases not matched to a gene: 9. CDR3 length equals 15 residues. CDR3: CASASPGQGNYGYTF. DNA for the CDR3: TGTGCCAGCGCCTCTCCGGGACAGGGAAACTATGGCTACACCTTC.

This clone was detected many times. The chain links TRBV2 to TRBJ2-5; TRBD1 is a possible D gene (6 bases). The CDR3 is made up of 13 amino acids. Germline lookup yields CDR1 SNHLY and CDR2 FYNNEI. Trimming took 7 bases from V and 5 from J, leaving 14 bases between them. The CDR3 here is CASKMGQGETQYF. Here the CDR3 DNA reads TGTGCCAGCAAGATGGGCCAGGGGGAGACCCAGTACTTC.

The rearrangement joins TRBV24-1 to TRBJ1-2; 12 nucleotides align to TRBD1. The CDR3 loop spans 19 amino acids. J was trimmed by 8 bases and V by 8 bases; bases with no gene match: 23. Germline V gene data show CDR1 as KGHDR and CDR2 as SFDVKD. As DNA, the CDR3 is TGTGCCACCACTCCTACCCCGGGACAGGGGGCGTCCGCGGCAGGAGGCTACACCTTC. As protein: CATTPTPGQGASAAGGYTF.

This clone turned up a few times. V is TRBV5-1 and J is TRBJ1-5, with TRBD1 as a possible D gene (6 bases). V gave up 4 bases and J gave up 3 bases, with 11 bases separating them. The CDR3 contains 14 residues. In germline, CDR1 is SGHRS, CDR2 YFSETQ. The CDR3, as DNA: TGCGCCAGCAGCACAGGGTATGACAATCAGCCCCAGCATTTT. This translates into CASSTGYDNQPQHF.

This chain uses TRBV2 with TRBJ2-2, with D perhaps matching TRBD2 (6 bases). Germline V gene sequence: CDR1 SNHLY, CDR2 FYNNEI. The V end was cut by 8 bases, the J end by 1 base, with 11 bases between. The CDR3 length is 14 residues. CDR3 coding DNA: TGTGCCAGCCTCGGGGAGGAGAACACCGGGGAGCTGTTTTTT. Translation gives CASLGEENTGELFF.

The rearrangement links TRBV19 to TRBJ1-5; D gene ambiguous. Germline V gene lookup returns CDR1 LNHDA and CDR2 SQIVND (reference sequence). The ends were cut back, 6 bases at V and 0 bases at J, with 12 bases in the middle. The CDR3 consists of 15 residues. The CDR3 sequence: CASSPRLGSNQPQHF. The DNA for the CDR3 is TGTGCCAGTAGCCCCCGTCTCGGTAGCAATCAGCCCCAGCATTTT.

DNA for the CDR3: TGCGCCAGCAGCCAAACAGGGGGCTCTGGAAACACCATATATTTT. Translating it yields CASSQTGGSGNTIYF. V and J are TRBV4-1 and TRBJ1-3, with TRBD1 identical over 8 bases. The V and J ends lost 2 bases and 0 bases, in that order; junction bases with no gene match: 0. Per germline, CDR1 MGHRA and CDR2 YSYEKL. This CDR3 contains 15 residues.

This sequence joins TRBV5-5 and TRBJ1-4; TRBD1 might be the D (6 bases). The V gene lost 0 bases and the J gene lost 7 bases, with 13 bases spanning the gap. CDR1 and CDR2 from the germline V gene are SGHKS and YYEKEE (reference sequence). The CDR3 extends over 15 amino acids. CDR3 residues: CASSLAGARREKLFF. CDR3 coding DNA: TGTGCCAGCAGCTTGGCAGGGGCGAGGCGTGAAAAACTGTTTTTT.

CDR3 amino acids: CASSWGTGSGNTIYF. The CDR3 coding sequence is TGTGCCAGCAGCTGGGGGACAGGCTCTGGAAACACCATATATTTT. V usage is TRBV5-6 and J usage is TRBJ1-3, with TRBD1 matching over 8 bases. This CDR3 has 15 amino acids. The ends lost 3 bases at V and 0 bases at J; junction bases unmatched: 2. CDR1 SGHDT and CDR2 YYEEEE come from the germline V gene.

The rearrangement links TRBV30 to TRBJ2-3; 8 nucleotides agree with TRBD1. This CDR3 contains 16 residues. The germline V gene has CDR1 GTSNPN and CDR2 SVGIG (reference sequence). V was pared by 4 bases and J by 2 bases, with 11 bases of the junction left unmatched. The CDR3 nucleotides read TGTGCCTGGACAACCGACAGGGGAAAGTCCACAGATACGCAGTATTTT. Translated, it gives CAWTTDRGKSTDTQYF.

The chain carries TRBV9 and TRBJ1-3; D remains ambiguous. V was clipped by 0 bases and J by 1 base, with 11 bases between them. CDR3 size: 16 residues. Germline V lookup: CDR1 SGDLS, CDR2 YYNGEE. The CDR3 DNA sequence: TGTGCCAGCAGCGTAGCTACAGTGCAGTCTGGAAACACCATATATTTT. Its translation: CASSVATVQSGNTIYF.